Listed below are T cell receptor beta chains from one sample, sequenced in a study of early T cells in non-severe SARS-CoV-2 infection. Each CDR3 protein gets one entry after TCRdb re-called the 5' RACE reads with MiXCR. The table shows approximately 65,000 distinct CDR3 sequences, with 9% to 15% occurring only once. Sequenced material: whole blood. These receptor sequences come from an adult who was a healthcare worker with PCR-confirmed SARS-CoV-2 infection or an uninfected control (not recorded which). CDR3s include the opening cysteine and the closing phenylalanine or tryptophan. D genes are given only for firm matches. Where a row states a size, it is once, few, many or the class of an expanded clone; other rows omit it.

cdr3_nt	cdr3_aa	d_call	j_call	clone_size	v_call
TGTGCCAGCAGCTTAGCGATGGGACAGCTGCACGAGCAGTACTTC	CASSLAMGQLHEQYF	TRBD1	TRBJ2-7	-	TRBV7-9
TGTGCCAGCAGCCAGGGCTATTCGGGTTCACCCCTCCACTTT	CASSQGYSGSPLHF	-	TRBJ1-6	-	TRBV3-1
TGTGCCAGTAGTACCCGGACAGGGTCGGGGTCGCTGAATGAAAAACTGTTTTTT	CASSTRTGSGSLNEKLFF	TRBD1	TRBJ1-4	few	TRBV19
TGTGCCAGCAGTTTGATGCCCTCGGGCCACGAGCAGTACTTC	CASSLMPSGHEQYF	-	TRBJ2-7	-	TRBV12-3/TRBV12-4
TGTGCCAGCAGCGCAACCACAGGGTTCGGCACAGATACGCAGTATTTT	CASSATTGFGTDTQYF	-	TRBJ2-3	few	TRBV5-8
TGTGCCAGCAGCGCCGTAGCGGGGTCCCCCAACGAGCAGTACTTC	CASSAVAGSPNEQYF	TRBD2	TRBJ2-7	-	TRBV9
TGTGCCAGCAGGCGGGGACATGCGAATGAAAAACTGTTTTTT	CASRRGHANEKLFF	-	TRBJ1-4	-	TRBV5-8
TGTGCCAGCAGCAAAGCACGGACGTCGGCCAATGAAAAACTGTTTTTT	CASSKARTSANEKLFF	-	TRBJ1-4	many	TRBV21-1
TGTGCCAGCAGTGGACGCCAGGGTTTCTATGGCTACACCTTC	CASSGRQGFYGYTF	-	TRBJ1-2	once	TRBV27
TGTGCCAGCAGCTTAGGGACTAGCGGGGCCAAAGAGACCCAGTACTTC	CASSLGTSGAKETQYF	TRBD2	TRBJ2-5	many	TRBV11-2
TGTGCCAGCATCTTCCGACCGGGGGAGGTGGCTTTCTTT	CASIFRPGEVAFF	-	TRBJ1-1	-	TRBV12-3/TRBV12-4
TGTGCCAGCAGCTTTACTACCGGGACAGTGAACACTGAAGCTTTCTTT	CASSFTTGTVNTEAFF	TRBD1	TRBJ1-1	many	TRBV5-8
TGTGCCAGCAGCTTGTGGGGAGCGGCACCCCCCGGGGCCAACGTCCTGACTTTC	CASSLWGAAPPGANVLTF	-	TRBJ2-6	few	TRBV5-6
TGTGCCAGCAACTTCCAGGGGCATGGTTCACCCCTCCACTTT	CASNFQGHGSPLHF	-	TRBJ1-6	many	TRBV5-8
TGTGCCAGCAGCCATCTCCGGGACAGGGCGTCTCCCCTCCACTTT	CASSHLRDRASPLHF	TRBD1	TRBJ1-6	-	TRBV12-3/TRBV12-4
TGCAGTGCTACTGGACAGGTAATGAACACTGAAGCTTTCTTT	CSATGQVMNTEAFF	TRBD1	TRBJ1-1	many	TRBV20-1
TGTGCCAGTAGTATAGAGGGACTGCGCTACAATGAGCAGTTCTTC	CASSIEGLRYNEQFF	-	TRBJ2-1	-	TRBV19
TGCGCCAGCAGCCAAGGGGGGCCCACTGAAGCTTTCTTT	CASSQGGPTEAFF	-	TRBJ1-1	-	TRBV4-3
TGTGCCAGCAGCCTAGGGGGGGACACCTCCTACGAGCAGTACTTC	CASSLGGDTSYEQYF	-	TRBJ2-7	-	TRBV7-6
TGTGCCAGCAGCCCACTGGACAGCTCCTACGAGCAGTACTTC	CASSPLDSSYEQYF	-	TRBJ2-7	-	TRBV7-9
TGTGCCAGCAGCTTAGCGCCCGGAGAGCGGGGGCCGAATGAGCAGTTCTTC	CASSLAPGERGPNEQFF	TRBD2	TRBJ2-1	many	TRBV7-9
TGTGCCAGCAGCTTAGGGATCGGTACTAGCGGGGGTACAGATACGCAGTATTTT	CASSLGIGTSGGTDTQYF	TRBD2	TRBJ2-3	-	TRBV7-3
TGTGCCAGCAGCCAAGATCTCGGACTGTTCTCTGGAAACACCATATATTTT	CASSQDLGLFSGNTIYF	-	TRBJ1-3	few	TRBV3-1
TGTGCCAGCAGTCCAGGGGTCGCCAAAAACATTCAGTACTTC	CASSPGVAKNIQYF	-	TRBJ2-4	-	TRBV6-1
TGTGCCAGCCGCAGGACTAGCGGGGGGCACAATGAGCAGTTCTTC	CASRRTSGGHNEQFF	TRBD2	TRBJ2-1	many	TRBV7-2
TGCAGCGTCCGTGACACCGGGGAGCTGTTTTTT	CSVRDTGELFF	-	TRBJ2-2	-	TRBV29-1
TGTGCCAGCAGCCCCAGGGGCGTTCCTGCAACTAATGAAAAACTGTTTTTT	CASSPRGVPATNEKLFF	-	TRBJ1-4	few	TRBV11-2
TGTGCCAGCAGTTTAGCGGGGGGCCAAGAGACCCAGTACTTC	CASSLAGGQETQYF	-	TRBJ2-5	few	TRBV12-3/TRBV12-4
TGTGCCAGCAGCTTCCCCGAAGCCCTCCGAACGTTGACTGAAGCTTTCTTT	CASSFPEALRTLTEAFF	-	TRBJ1-1	many	TRBV7-2